The 21 T cell receptor beta chains reported below all come from one sample, sequenced in a study of shared clonotypes between healthy human individuals. Generated by immunoSEQ multiplex PCR, the TCRdb table keeps only in-frame clones and is missing some. Of around 2.5 million clones listed, over 85% are singletons. The sample taken for sequencing was naive CD4+ T cells from PBMCs. Subset meaning: CD45RA+ positively selected. The receptor set was obtained from a man younger than 35 in good health. Some clones in this sample may be carry-over from other donors' samples.

The chain employs TRBV7-6 and TRBJ1-3; 7 bases line up with TRBD1. The CDR3 runs to 15 residues. With V trimmed by 5 bases and J by 4 bases, 8 bases remained unmatched. Germline assignment: CDR1 SGHVS and CDR2 FNYEAQ. Written as DNA, the CDR3 is TGTGCCAGCAGCCTAATGGGACAGCAAGGAAACACCATATATTTT. This encodes CASSLMGQQGNTIYF.

DNA of the CDR3: TGTGCCAGCACCCGTCAGACAGTCCCTTATGGCTACACCTTC. Translated, it gives CASTRQTVPYGYTF. The rearrangement joins TRBV7-2 to TRBJ1-2, with TRBD1 as a possible D gene (5 bases). The V end was cut by 7 bases, the J end by 5 bases, with 17 bases between. The CDR3 consists of 14 residues. Germline V gene lookup returns CDR1 SGHTA and CDR2 FQGNSA. The variable domain in full, completed from reference TRBV7-2 and TRBJ1-2, reads GAGVSQSPSNKVTEKGKDVELRCDPISGHTALYWYRQSLGQGLEFLIYFQGNSAPDKSGLPSDRFSAERTGGSVSTLTIQRTQQEDSAVYLCASTRQTVPYGYTFGSGTRLTVV.

The chain is built from TRBV7-3 and TRBJ1-5; 11 bases are shared with TRBD1. Losses at the gene ends were 10 bases for V and 6 bases for J; bases not matched to a gene: 5. This CDR3 comprises 13 residues. Germline lookup yields CDR1 SGHTA and CDR2 FQGTGA. In nucleotides, the CDR3 is TGTGCCACCTCCGGGACAGGGGGTCAGCCCCAGCATTTT. This codes for CATSGTGGQPQHF. Supplemented by reference TRBV7-3 and TRBJ1-5, the full variable domain reads GAGVSQTPSNKVTEKGKYVELRCDPISGHTALYWYRQSLGQGPEFLIYFQGTGAADDSGLPNDRFFAVRPEGSVSTLKIQRTERGDSAVYLCATSGTGGQPQHFGDGTRLSIL.

V gene TRBV7-8 combines with J gene TRBJ2-2, with a possible D match to TRBD2 (5 bases). Trimming removed 1 base at V and 6 bases at J, with 15 bases between. The CDR3 contains 16 residues. Per germline, CDR1 SGHVS and CDR2 FQNEAQ. The CDR3 DNA is TGTGCCAGCAGCTTAGTCCCTTTTATGAGGGCCGGGGAGCTGTTTTTT. Translation: CASSLVPFMRAGELFF.

CDR3 bases: TGCGCCAGCAGCTTGGCTGGTACGGGGAAGATCACCGCAGTCAATGAGCAGTTCTTC. Its translation is CASSLAGTGKITAVNEQFF. This rearrangement joins TRBV5-1 to TRBJ2-1, with D possibly being TRBD2 (5 bases). Between the trimmed V and J ends, which lost 0 bases and 6 bases, there was a span of 25 bases. In germline, CDR1 is SGHRS, CDR2 YFSETQ. The CDR3 length is 19 residues.

Turning to this clone: The identical CDR3 is also encoded by other nucleotide sequences in the sample. The V gene is TRBV28, the J gene TRBJ1-5; possible D gene TRBD1, 5 bases. Trimming took off 5 bases at V and 3 bases at J, with 8 bases between the two ends. Germline values: CDR1 MDHEN, CDR2 SYDVKM. The CDR3 is made up of 13 amino acids. Here the CDR3 DNA reads TGTGCCAGCAGTCCGGGGGTCAATCAGCCCCAGCATTTT. Its translation: CASSPGVNQPQHF.

The rearrangement uses TRBV28 and TRBJ2-1; possibly TRBD1 for D (5 bases). Trimming left V 4 bases short and J 4 bases short, with 14 bases between. This CDR3 has 15 amino acids. CDR1 is MDHEN, CDR2 SYDVKM, per germline. This CDR3 is CASSWGSPTYNEQFF. Here the CDR3 DNA reads TGTGCCAGCAGTTGGGGCAGCCCCACATACAATGAGCAGTTCTTC. The full variable domain, in which reference TRBV28 and TRBJ2-1 provide the parts outside the CDR3, is DVKVTQSSRYLVKRTGEKVFLECVQDMDHENMFWYRQDPGLGLRLIYFSYDVKMKEKGDIPEGYSVSREKKERFSLILESASTNQTSMYLCASSWGSPTYNEQFFGPGTRLTVL.

V and J are TRBV2 and TRBJ1-2; perhaps TRBD1 as D (6 bases). CDR3 length: 17 amino acids. CDR1 SNHLY and CDR2 FYNNEI come from the germline V gene. V lost 3 bases and J 0 bases, leaving 17 bases between the germline ends. The CDR3, as DNA: TGTGCCAGCAGTGACACAGGGACACGAGTAGCTAACTATGGCTACACCTTC. Encoded protein: CASSDTGTRVANYGYTF.

The rearrangement uses TRBV28 and TRBJ2-7, with D possibly being TRBD2 (5 bases). Trimming left V 4 bases short and J 2 bases short, with 18 bases between. This CDR3 spans 16 amino acids. Per the germline V gene, CDR1 is MDHEN and CDR2 is SYDVKM. The CDR3 nucleotides read TGTGCCAGCAGTTCCACGGGGAGCGGTATTCCCTACGAGCAGTACTTC. Its translation: CASSSTGSGIPYEQYF.

The rearrangement links TRBV27 to TRBJ2-2, with TRBD2 as a possible D gene (6 bases). Between the trimmed V and J ends, which lost 6 bases and 5 bases, there was a span of 10 bases. Per the germline V gene, CDR1 is MNHEY and CDR2 is SMNVEV (reference sequence). The CDR3 loop spans 13 amino acids. CDR3 in DNA: TGTGCCAGCAGCCGAGGGAGGACCGGGGAGCTGTTTTTT. This codes for CASSRGRTGELFF.

This chain links TRBV28 with TRBJ1-5; D unresolved. Germline V gene sequence: CDR1 MDHEN, CDR2 SYDVKM. The ends were cut back, 5 bases at V and 6 bases at J, with 14 bases in the middle. The CDR3 has 14 amino acids. The CDR3 loop is CASSPPTRVQPQHF. In DNA form, the CDR3 reads TGTGCCAGCAGTCCACCTACACGGGTTCAGCCCCAGCATTTT.

The chain recombines TRBV28 with TRBJ2-3, with D tentatively TRBD2 (5 bases). The germline CDR1 and CDR2 sequences are MDHEN and SYDVKM. This CDR3 has 13 amino acids. V gave up 6 bases and J gave up 4 bases, with 11 bases separating them. CDR3 protein: CASSPALADTQYF. For the CDR3, the DNA is TGTGCCAGCAGCCCCGCACTAGCAGATACGCAGTATTTT.

A remark on this clone: This specimen includes other DNA sequences encoding the same CDR3. The chain uses TRBV5-1 and TRBJ2-3; 9 bases line up with TRBD2. J lost 0 bases, V lost 4 bases, and 6 bases had no gene match. In germline, CDR1 is SGHRS, CDR2 YFSETQ. The CDR3 length is 16 residues. The chain's CDR3 is CASSPGLASSTDTQYF. CDR3 nucleotides: TGCGCCAGCAGCCCCGGACTAGCGTCTAGCACAGATACGCAGTATTTT.

Note on this clone: Other DNA sequences within the sample encode an identical CDR3. V and J are TRBV28 and TRBJ1-2, with D tentatively TRBD1 (5 bases). V was cut by 5 bases and J by 4 bases, with 8 bases left in between. Germline V gene data show CDR1 as MDHEN and CDR2 as SYDVKM. The CDR3 is made up of 12 amino acids. The CDR3 DNA reads as TGTGCCAGCAGTACAGGAGTCTATGGCTACACCTTC. Translating it yields CASSTGVYGYTF.

The genes are TRBV5-1 and TRBJ2-5; D perhaps matches TRBD2 (5 bases). Trimming pared 7 bases from V and 3 bases from J, leaving 16 bases between. The CDR3 totals 14 residues. Germline V gene lookup returns CDR1 SGHRS and CDR2 YFSETQ. CDR3 bases: TGCGCCAGCGCCCCCGCCGGGCGGGAAGAGACCCAGTACTTC. The encoded protein is CASAPAGREETQYF. Complete variable domain (other parts from reference TRBV5-1 and TRBJ2-5): KAGVTQTPRYLIKTRGQQVTLSCSPISGHRSVSWYQQTPGQGLQFLFEYFSETQRNKGNFPGRFSGRQFSNSRSEMNVSTLELGDSALYLCASAPAGREETQYFGPGTRLLVL.

The rearrangement links TRBV4-1 to TRBJ2-5; D unclear. The CDR3 spans 13 residues. The germline V gene encodes CDR1 MGHRA and CDR2 YSYEKL. V lost 6 bases and J lost 3, with 11 bases in between. CDR3 region: CASRGSGKETQYF. The DNA for the CDR3 is TGCGCCAGCAGGGGGTCAGGAAAAGAGACCCAGTACTTC.

The gene calls are TRBV28 and TRBJ1-5; 8 bases map to TRBD1. The CDR3 consists of 15 residues. V lost 3 bases and J lost 3; bases outside the gene matches: 4. Germline CDR1 reads MDHEN; CDR2 reads SYDVKM. CDR3 sequence (DNA): TGTGCCAGCAGTTTCCGACAGGGGATCAATCAGCCCCAGCATTTT. It encodes CASSFRQGINQPQHF.

The chain couples TRBV9 to TRBJ1-1, with D possibly matching TRBD1 (5 bases). CDR1 is SGDLS, CDR2 YYNGEE, per germline. V was cut by 0 bases and J by 3 bases, with 12 bases left in between. The CDR3 consists of 15 residues. CDR3 sequence (DNA): TGTGCCAGCAGCGTAGATCGGGGCGCTTACACTGAAGCTTTCTTT. Translated, it gives CASSVDRGAYTEAFF.

This clone was counted a few times. This sample also contains other DNA sequences that code for the same CDR3. The chain recombines TRBV2 with TRBJ1-2; 7 bases align to TRBD1. CDR3 size: 14 residues. Trimming at V came to 2 bases and at J to 0 bases, leaving 0 bases not matched to a gene. Germline values: CDR1 SNHLY, CDR2 FYNNEI. The CDR3 sequence: CASSEQGANYGYTF. CDR3 sequence (DNA): TGTGCCAGCAGTGAACAGGGGGCTAACTATGGCTACACCTTC.

V usage is TRBV4-3 and J usage is TRBJ2-5; tentative D call: TRBD2 (6 bases). Between the trimmed V and J ends, which lost 2 bases and 5 bases, there was a span of 9 bases. Germline V gene lookup returns CDR1 LGHNA and CDR2 YSLEER. CDR3 size: 13 residues. CDR3 sequence: CASSQWGEETQYF. CDR3 in DNA: TGCGCCAGCAGCCAATGGGGGGAGGAGACCCAGTACTTC.

The genes are TRBV29-1 and TRBJ2-3, with a tentative D call TRBD1 (5 bases). Germline assignment: CDR1 SQVTM and CDR2 ANQGSEA. CDR3 length equals 14 residues. Trimming removed 4 bases at V and 1 base at J, with 12 bases between. CDR3 DNA sequence: TGCAGCGTTGGGAGACAGAAACGCACAGATACGCAGTATTTT. This translates into CSVGRQKRTDTQYF.